The entry below describes one TCR beta chain. Its antigen is not identified. Time point described: pretreatment peripheral blood. The data are from a study of PD-L1 blockade in urothelial cancer. Study-level points and caveats: Lower than median blood TCR clonality before treatment predicted better survival.

J gave up 3 bases and V 6 bases, and 9 bases lay outside the gene matches. The CDR3 consists of 15 residues. CDR1 MNHEY and CDR2 SMNVEV come from the germline V gene (reference sequence). Sequenced by immunoSEQ multiplex PCR; TCRdb stores in-frame clones only, minus some. The sample yields fewer than 60,000 clones, more than 75% seen once. The chain uses TRBV27 and TRBJ2-7, with 9 positions matching TRBD2. The source is a man in his fifties or sixties with urothelial cancer. This sample comprised PBMCs, obtained around atezolizumab (anti-PD-L1) treatment. Here the CDR3 reads CASRSSSGSIYEQYF. The CDR3 nucleotides are TGTGCCAGCAGATCCAGTAGCGGGAGTATCTACGAGCAGTACTTC.